One and the same sample provided the 6 T cell receptor beta chains below, sequenced in a study of blood T cells in healthy people across ages. A sample-barcoded 5' primer and a J-beta primer mix were used in a second PCR of roughly 7 to 12 cycles. TCRdb fed the 5' RACE reads into MiXCR, producing one record per CDR3 protein. The top ten hold 15% of the sample, which has about 650,000 distinct CDR3 sequences, less than 40% seen once. The sample consisted of blood. All receptors derive from a woman of 80 years or more in good health.

This clonotype showed up just a few times. It may be a read error: a sequence one base away is much more abundant. The chain has TRBV10-3 and TRBJ2-3; maybe TRBD2 (6 bases). This CDR3 contains 16 residues. The ends were cut back, 4 bases at V and 1 base at J, with 15 bases in the middle. Germline CDR1 ENHRY, CDR2 SYGVKD. The CDR3 DNA follows: TGTGCCATCAGTGGCGGACCTAGCGAGGGCACAGATACGCAGTATTTT. This codes for CAISGGPSEGTDTQYF.

The chain has TRBV12-3 or TRBV12-4 and TRBJ1-4; D not resolved. This CDR3 has 14 amino acids. The V gene lost 3 bases and the J gene lost 3 bases, with 8 bases spanning the gap. The CDR3 spells CASSFGRSNEKLFF. The CDR3 DNA sequence: TGTGCCAGCAGTTTTGGTCGGTCTAATGAAAAACTGTTTTTT.

Remarks on this clonotype: A much larger clone is a single base away; this may be a read error. CDR3 in amino acids: CASSQWKTQYF. For the CDR3, the DNA is TGTGCCAGCAGCCAATGGAAGACCCAGTACTTC. The chain has TRBV6-2 or TRBV6-3 and TRBJ2-5; the D is unclear. Trimming left V 6 bases short and J 6 bases short, with 8 bases between. The CDR3 spans 11 residues. CDR1 and CDR2 from the germline V gene are MNHEY and SVGEGT.

This clonotype appeared many times. The chain couples TRBV2 to TRBJ2-1, with unresolved D. CDR3 size: 12 residues. In germline, CDR1 is SNHLY, CDR2 FYNNEI. V was pared by 8 bases and J by 8 bases, with 13 bases between. CDR3 DNA: TGTGCCAGCCCGGCGAATCAAGATGAGCAGTTCTTC. This gives the protein CASPANQDEQFF.

On this clonotype itself: Relative to the germline gene, one junction end is altered; a read error may explain this. The rearrangement uses TRBV7-2 and TRBJ1-2; D is unclear. The CDR3 covers 13 residues. Germline V gives CDR1 SGHTA, CDR2 FQGNSA. This chain's CDR3 is CACSLVPQRGYTF. DNA for the CDR3: TGCGCCTGCAGCTTAGTTCCCCAACGTGGCTACACCTTC.

This clonotype was seen many times. This rearrangement joins TRBV29-1 to TRBJ2-7, with a possible D match to TRBD2 (6 bases). CDR3 length equals 13 residues. The germline gives CDR1 SQVTM, CDR2 ANQGSEA. V was cut by 7 bases and J by 6 bases, with 19 bases left in between. CDR3 protein: CSATGTPSFEQYF. In DNA, the CDR3 is TGCAGCGCCACCGGGACTCCCTCTTTCGAGCAGTACTTC.